Below, 9 T cell receptor beta chains from the same sample are listed, as sequenced in a study of T cell changes during pregnancy in multiple sclerosis. Data came from immunoSEQ multiplex PCR; TCRdb stores just in-frame clones and leaves some out. The sample lists roughly 80,000 clones, around 89% seen once, with under 2.5% in the top ten. The specimen was peripheral blood, collected before pregnancy. The source of these receptors is a female donor with multiple sclerosis, enrolled in a pregnancy study.

V and J are TRBV7-9 and TRBJ2-5; 8 nucleotides line up with TRBD2. CDR1 and CDR2 from the germline V gene are SEHNR and FQNEAQ (reference sequence). This CDR3 region has 14 residues. The junction had 6 bases not matched to a gene; V was cut back by 8 bases and J by 1 base. CDR3 sequence reads: CASGRSGGQETQYF. In DNA form, the CDR3 reads TGTGCCAGCGGACGCAGCGGGGGCCAAGAGACCCAGTACTTC.

The chain links TRBV25-1 to TRBJ1-2, with 10 positions matching TRBD1. After removal of 4 bases from V and 1 base from J, the junction contained 6 bases not matched to a gene. This CDR3 has 16 amino acids. Germline V gene sequence: CDR1 MGHDK, CDR2 SYGVNS. The CDR3 region has the DNA TGTGCCAGCAGTGGGCCGGGACAGGGGATTAACTATGGCTACACCTTC. It translates to CASSGPGQGINYGYTF.

The V and J genes are TRBV29-1 and TRBJ2-7, with 7 bases identical to TRBD2. CDR3 length equals 14 residues. V trimming: 3 bases; J trimming: 3 bases; junction bases outside the gene matches: 8. Germline V lookup: CDR1 SQVTM, CDR2 ANQGSEA. CDR3 nucleotides: TGCAGCGTTGACGGGGGACTACTCCTCTACGAGCAGTACTTC. Protein: CSVDGGLLLYEQYF.

The chain combines TRBV11-2 with TRBJ1-1; unclear D gene. V gave up 3 bases and J gave up 5 bases, with 7 bases separating them. CDR1 is SGHAT and CDR2 is FQNNGV in the germline V gene. CDR3 length: 12 amino acids. The CDR3 region is CASSFLETEAFF. The CDR3 coding sequence is TGTGCCAGCAGCTTTCTGGAGACTGAAGCTTTCTTT.

In its sample, this clone was seen once. The chain joins TRBV5-1 to TRBJ2-1; D is unresolved. This CDR3 contains 15 residues. Trimming took off 1 base at V and 0 bases at J, with 8 bases between the two ends. Germline V CDR1 and CDR2: SGHRS, YFSETQ. This CDR3 reads CASSLRVISYNEQFF. In nucleotides, the CDR3 is TGCGCCAGCAGCTTGCGGGTAATCTCCTACAATGAGCAGTTCTTC.

The rearrangement uses TRBV7-7 and TRBJ2-5, with 10 bases that match TRBD1. The CDR3 spans 12 residues. In germline, CDR1 is SSHAT, CDR2 FNYEAQ (reference sequence). The CDR3 nucleotides read TGTGCTACCGGGGACAGGGGAGAGACCCAGTACTTC. Protein sequence: CATGDRGETQYF.

The chain employs TRBV10-2 and TRBJ1-2, with 9 bases identical to TRBD1. The CDR3 length is 15 residues. With V trimmed by 3 bases and J by 4 bases, 6 bases remained unmatched. Germline V CDR1 and CDR2: WSHSY, SAAADI. The CDR3 DNA follows: TGCGCCAGCAGTGACCGCGGGACAGGGAGCTATGGCTACACCTTC. Amino acids: CASSDRGTGSYGYTF.

The chain combines TRBV28 with TRBJ1-1, with D unclear. The CDR3 is made up of 15 amino acids. The V end lost 3 bases, the J end lost 2 bases, and 13 bases lay between the germline ends. Germline V CDR1 and CDR2: MDHEN, SYDVKM. The CDR3 coding sequence is TGTGCCAGCAGTTTGGGCCCAGACATCAACACTGAAGCTTTCTTT. This encodes CASSLGPDINTEAFF.

The rearrangement joins TRBV19 to TRBJ1-1, with D possibly matching TRBD1 (6 bases). The CDR3 has 17 amino acids. V lost 3 bases and J 5 bases, leaving 22 bases between the germline ends. Germline assignment: CDR1 LNHDA and CDR2 SQIVND (reference sequence). The CDR3 protein is CASSIARGGFRRTEAFF. For the CDR3, the DNA is TGTGCCAGTAGTATCGCCAGGGGCGGTTTTCGGCGGACTGAAGCTTTCTTT. The full variable domain, rest sourced from reference TRBV19 and TRBJ1-1, is DGGITQSPKYLFRKEGQNVTLSCEQNLNHDAMYWYRQDPGQGLRLIYYSQIVNDFQKGDIAEGYSVSREKKESFPLTVTSAQKNPTAFYLCASSIARGGFRRTEAFFGQGTRLTVV.